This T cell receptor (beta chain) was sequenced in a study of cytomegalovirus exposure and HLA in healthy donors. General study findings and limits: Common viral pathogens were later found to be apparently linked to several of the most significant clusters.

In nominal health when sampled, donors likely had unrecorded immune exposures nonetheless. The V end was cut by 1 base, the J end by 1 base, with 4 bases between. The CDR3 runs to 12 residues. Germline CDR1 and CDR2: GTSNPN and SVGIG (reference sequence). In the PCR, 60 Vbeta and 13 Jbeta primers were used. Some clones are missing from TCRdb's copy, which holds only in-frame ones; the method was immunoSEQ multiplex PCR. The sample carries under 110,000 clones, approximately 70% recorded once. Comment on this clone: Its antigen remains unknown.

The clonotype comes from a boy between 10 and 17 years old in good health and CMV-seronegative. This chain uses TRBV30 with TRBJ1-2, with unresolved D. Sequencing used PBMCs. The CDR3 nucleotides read TGTGCCTGGAGTGCGTTTAACTATGGCTACACCTTC. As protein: CAWSAFNYGYTF.